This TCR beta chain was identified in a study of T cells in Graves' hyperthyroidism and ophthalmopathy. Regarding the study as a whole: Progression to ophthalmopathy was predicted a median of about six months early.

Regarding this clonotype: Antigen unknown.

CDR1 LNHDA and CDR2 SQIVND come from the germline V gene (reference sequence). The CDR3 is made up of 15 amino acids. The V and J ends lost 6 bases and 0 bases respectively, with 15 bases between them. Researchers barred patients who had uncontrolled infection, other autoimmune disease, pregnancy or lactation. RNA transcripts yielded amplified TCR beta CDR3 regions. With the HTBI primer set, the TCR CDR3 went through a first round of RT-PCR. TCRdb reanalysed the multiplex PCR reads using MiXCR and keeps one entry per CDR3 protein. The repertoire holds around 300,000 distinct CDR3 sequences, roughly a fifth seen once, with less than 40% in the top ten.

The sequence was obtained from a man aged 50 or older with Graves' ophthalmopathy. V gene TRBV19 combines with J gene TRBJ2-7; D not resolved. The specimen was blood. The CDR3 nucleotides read TGTGCCAGTAGCGCCGGACGCCTGAGCTCCTACGAGCAGTACTTC. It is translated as CASSAGRLSSYEQYF.